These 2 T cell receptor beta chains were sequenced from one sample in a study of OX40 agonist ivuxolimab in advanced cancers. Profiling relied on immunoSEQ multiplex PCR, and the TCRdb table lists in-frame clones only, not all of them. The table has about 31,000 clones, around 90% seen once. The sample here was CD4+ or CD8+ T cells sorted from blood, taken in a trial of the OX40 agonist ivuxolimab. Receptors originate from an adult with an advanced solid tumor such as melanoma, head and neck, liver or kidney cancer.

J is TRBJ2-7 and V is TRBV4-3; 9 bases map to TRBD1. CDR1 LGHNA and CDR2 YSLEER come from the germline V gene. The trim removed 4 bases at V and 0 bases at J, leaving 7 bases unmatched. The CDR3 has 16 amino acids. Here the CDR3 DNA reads TGCGCCAGCAGCCTGGGACAGGGTGTGGGCTCCTACGAGCAGTACTTC. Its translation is CASSLGQGVGSYEQYF.

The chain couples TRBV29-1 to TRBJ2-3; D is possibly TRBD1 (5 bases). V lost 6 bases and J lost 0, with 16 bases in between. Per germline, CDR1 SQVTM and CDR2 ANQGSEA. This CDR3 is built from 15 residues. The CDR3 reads CSVWLDRQSTDTQYF. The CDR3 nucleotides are TGCAGCGTCTGGCTTGACAGACAGAGCACAGATACGCAGTATTTT.